The clone carrying this T cell receptor beta chain was recorded once. The data originate from a study of blood T cell repertoires in COVID-19. Study at large: T cells, B-cell-depleted T cells, or PBMCs provided the cDNA or gDNA that served as material.

In the study's own analysis: Amplification of reference gene primers was used by the study to estimate nucleated cell counts. Produced via immunoSEQ multiplex PCR; TCRdb's table is partial and in-frame only. That table gives V, J and clone size, and the DNA gave D and trimming. Of about 370,000 clones listed, around 89% are singletons. This clonotype was obtained from a woman between 25 and 40 years old with COVID-19, enrolled during active disease. The sequencing sample was made of peripheral blood.

The DNA for the CDR3 is TGTGCCAGCAGCGTAACATACGAGACCCAGTACTTC. Its translation is CASSVTYETQYF. The V call is TRBV7-9, the J call TRBJ2-5; D gene uncertain. CDR3 length: 12 residues. Trimming shortened V by 5 bases and J by 5 bases, and 9 bases separated the two germline ends. CDR1 and CDR2 from the germline V gene are SEHNR and FQNEAQ (reference sequence).